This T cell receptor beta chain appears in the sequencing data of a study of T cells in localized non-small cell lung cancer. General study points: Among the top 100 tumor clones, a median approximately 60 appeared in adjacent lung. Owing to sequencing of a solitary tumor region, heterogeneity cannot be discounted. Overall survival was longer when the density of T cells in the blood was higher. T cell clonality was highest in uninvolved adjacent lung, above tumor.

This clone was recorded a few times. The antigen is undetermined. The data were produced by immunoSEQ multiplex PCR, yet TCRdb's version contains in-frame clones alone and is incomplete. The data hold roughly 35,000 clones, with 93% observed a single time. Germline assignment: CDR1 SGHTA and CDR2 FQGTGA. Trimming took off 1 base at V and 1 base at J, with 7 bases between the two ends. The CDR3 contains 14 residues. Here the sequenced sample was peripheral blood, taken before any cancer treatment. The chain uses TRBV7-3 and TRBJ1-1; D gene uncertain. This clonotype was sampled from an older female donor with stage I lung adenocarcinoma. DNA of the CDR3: TGTGCCAGCAGCTTAAGACGCGGGAACACTGAAGCTTTCTTT. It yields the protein CASSLRRGNTEAFF.